One and the same sample provided the 21 T cell receptor beta chains below, sequenced in a study of blood T cell repertoires in COVID-19. Clones were sequenced by immunoSEQ multiplex PCR, and TCRdb holds only the in-frame ones, with some missing. The data show 85,000 to 90,000 clones, approximately 87% seen once. The sequenced material came from peripheral blood. These receptor sequences come from a human donor in a cohort sampled during active COVID-19.

CDR3 sequence: CAISESDRGPYEQYF. The DNA for the CDR3 is TGTGCCATCAGTGAGTCGGACAGGGGGCCCTACGAGCAGTACTTC. The V call is TRBV10-3, the J call TRBJ2-7; 11 nucleotides match TRBD1. Germline CDR1 and CDR2: ENHRY and SYGVKD. V trimming: 0 bases; J trimming: 2 bases; junction bases outside the gene matches: 0. The CDR3 runs to 15 residues.

The chain carries TRBV7-2 and TRBJ2-5; TRBD2 might be the D (6 bases). This CDR3 comprises 14 residues. V dropped 5 bases and J dropped 2 bases, with 12 bases sitting between them. CDR1 is SGHTA and CDR2 is FQGNSA in the germline V gene. CDR3: CASSPNSGQETQYF. DNA for the CDR3: TGTGCCAGCAGCCCGAATAGCGGACAAGAGACCCAGTACTTC.

The chain uses TRBV21-1 and TRBJ2-7; the DNA was not compared with TRBD1, the D call given in the table. TRBV21-1 is a recognized pseudogene. This CDR3 has 17 amino acids. The CDR3 sequence is CASGPLPGQGAVWEQYF. CDR3 nucleotide sequence: TGTGCCAGCGGACCATTGCCGGGACAGGGGGCCGTATGGGAGCAGTACTTC.

J is TRBJ1-2 and V is TRBV30; 8 bases match TRBD1. Losses at the gene ends were 5 bases for V and 2 bases for J; bases not matched to a gene: 7. CDR3 length: 14 amino acids. CDR1 is GTSNPN, CDR2 SVGIG, per germline (reference sequence). The CDR3 loop is CAWGGTGENYGYTF. Written as DNA, the CDR3 is TGTGCCTGGGGGGGGACAGGAGAAAACTATGGCTACACCTTC.

This rearrangement joins TRBV9 to TRBJ2-1; TRBD2 might be the D (6 bases). This CDR3 is 16 amino acids long. Germline V lookup: CDR1 SGDLS, CDR2 YYNGEE. V lost 0 bases, J lost 7 bases, and 17 bases lay in between. The CDR3, as DNA: TGTGCCAGCAGCGTAGCCCGAGGGAGGCTGGGTAATGAGCAGTTCTTC. Encoded protein: CASSVARGRLGNEQFF.

This clone is a singleton in its sample. The chain recombines TRBV5-1 with TRBJ2-7; possible D gene TRBD1, 6 bases. From germline, CDR1 is SGHRS and CDR2 YFSETQ. This CDR3 is 15 amino acids long. Between the trimmed V and J ends, which lost 0 bases and 4 bases, there was a span of 14 bases. For the CDR3, the DNA is TGCGCCAGCAGCTTGGCCGGACAGCTACCTTACGAGCAGTACTTC. Amino acids: CASSLAGQLPYEQYF.

This chain joins TRBV6-6 and TRBJ1-3; perhaps TRBD1 as D (5 bases). CDR1 MNHNY and CDR2 SVGAGI come from the germline V gene (reference sequence). This CDR3 is built from 17 residues. V was pared by 5 bases and J by 0 bases, with 17 bases between. The CDR3 region is CASSRSSQGFSGNTIYF. The CDR3 DNA reads TGTGCCAGCAGTCGCTCCAGCCAGGGATTCTCTGGAAACACCATATATTTT.

This clone is a singleton in its sample. The chain carries TRBV2 and TRBJ2-1; 7 nucleotides match TRBD2. The junction had 4 bases not matched to a gene; V was cut back by 5 bases and J by 3 bases. This CDR3 is built from 14 residues. Germline values: CDR1 SNHLY, CDR2 FYNNEI. The chain's CDR3 is CASSSGRFYNEQFF. The CDR3 DNA sequence: TGTGCCAGCAGTTCCGGGAGGTTCTACAATGAGCAGTTCTTC.

The rearrangement uses TRBV5-1 and TRBJ2-3, with 8 bases lining up with TRBD2. Unmatched junction bases numbered 15, after V lost 3 bases and J lost 3 bases. CDR1 is SGHRS and CDR2 is YFSETQ in the germline V gene. This CDR3 is built from 18 residues. The CDR3 region is CASSSAGSVTSATDTQYF. CDR3 nucleotide sequence: TGCGCCAGCAGCTCGGCAGGTTCAGTGACTAGCGCTACAGATACGCAGTATTTT. Full variable domain (rest looked up from reference TRBV5-1 and TRBJ2-3): KAGVTQTPRYLIKTRGQQVTLSCSPISGHRSVSWYQQTPGQGLQFLFEYFSETQRNKGNFPGRFSGRQFSNSRSEMNVSTLELGDSALYLCASSSAGSVTSATDTQYFGPGTRLTVL.

The chain links TRBV11-2 to TRBJ2-3; D call uncertain. The germline gives CDR1 SGHAT, CDR2 FQNNGV. The CDR3 is made up of 11 amino acids. Between the trimmed V and J ends, which lost 4 bases and 8 bases, there was a span of 7 bases. The CDR3 region is CASSSSVTQYF. CDR3 in DNA: TGTGCCAGCAGCTCCAGCGTTACGCAGTATTTT.

This chain connects TRBV30 to TRBJ2-5, with 10 bases identical to TRBD1. V dropped 4 bases and J dropped 4; count of bases not matched to a gene: 9. Germline values: CDR1 GTSNPN, CDR2 SVGIG (reference sequence). CDR3 length equals 15 residues. In nucleotides, the CDR3 is TGTGCCTGGACCCTGGGACAGGGGATCAGAGAGACCCAGTACTTC. It specifies CAWTLGQGIRETQYF.

In its sample, this clone was seen a few times. The chain recombines TRBV7-9 with TRBJ1-6, with D maybe TRBD1 (6 bases). CDR3 length: 15 residues. Trimming cost V 5 bases and J 8 bases, with 16 bases left between them. The germline CDR1 and CDR2 sequences are SEHNR and FQNEAQ (reference sequence). The CDR3 loop is CASSLMGGGHSPLHF. CDR3 nucleotides: TGTGCCAGCAGCCTCATGGGAGGGGGTCATTCACCCCTCCACTTT.

The chain uses TRBV29-1 and TRBJ2-7, with D possibly TRBD1 on 5 matching bases. Trimming took off 3 bases at V and 5 bases at J, with 14 bases between the two ends. Germline V gene sequence: CDR1 SQVTM, CDR2 ANQGSEA. The CDR3 totals 13 residues. CDR3 loop: CSVDRPETDEQYF. The DNA for the CDR3 is TGCAGCGTTGACCGACCGGAGACAGACGAGCAGTACTTC.

V is TRBV9 and J is TRBJ2-1; TRBD1 is a possible D gene (6 bases). Germline CDR1 SGDLS, CDR2 YYNGEE. V lost 4 bases to trimming and J lost 10 bases, with 12 bases between them. CDR3 length: 12 residues. The CDR3 coding sequence is TGTGCCAGCAGCACTGGGACAATGGAGCAGTTCTTC. Its translation: CASSTGTMEQFF.

The chain combines TRBV30 with TRBJ2-3; 13 nucleotides match TRBD2. Germline V gene sequence: CDR1 GTSNPN, CDR2 SVGIG (reference sequence). V gave up 4 bases and J gave up 6 bases; unmatched junction bases: 7. The CDR3 has 15 residues. CDR3 nucleotide sequence: TGTGCCTGGATTAGTGGACTAGCGGGAGCGGATACGCAGTATTTT. As protein: CAWISGLAGADTQYF.

The J gene is TRBJ1-1, the V gene TRBV11-3, with 9 bases matching TRBD1. Per the germline V gene, CDR1 is SGHNT and CDR2 is YENEEA. V was clipped by 5 bases and J by 6 bases; unmatched bases: 7. The CDR3 contains 14 residues. CDR3 sequence (DNA): TGTGCCAGCAGCCAAGACAGGGGGTCAGCTGAAGCTTTCTTT. Its protein product is CASSQDRGSAEAFF.

Comment on this clone: At one boundary the junction diverges from the germline segment, which might be a read error. Other DNA variants within this sample encode the same CDR3. The chain recombines TRBV7-9 with TRBJ1-2; 8 bases map to TRBD1. Germline loops: CDR1 SEHNR, CDR2 FQNEAQ (reference sequence). The CDR3 is 14 residues long. CDR3 bases: TGTGCCAGCAGCCCCGGACAGGGAGGCTATGGCTACACTTTC. This translates into CASSPGQGGYGYTF. The full variable domain, its missing parts supplied by reference TRBV7-9 and TRBJ1-2, is DTGVSQNPRHKITKRGQNVTFRCDPISEHNRLYWYRQTLGQGPEFLTYFQNEAQLEKSRLLSDRFSAERPKGSFSTLEIQRTEQGDSAMYLCASSPGQGGYGYTFGSGTRLTVV.

This sequence joins TRBV7-9 and TRBJ2-3, with 7 bases lining up with TRBD2. The CDR3 covers 15 residues. Germline loops: CDR1 SEHNR, CDR2 FQNEAQ (reference sequence). The V segment lost 4 bases and the J segment 3 bases; nucleotides outside the gene matches: 7. CDR3: CASSYGLGRTDTQYF. The CDR3 DNA sequence: TGTGCCAGCAGCTATGGACTAGGCCGTACAGATACGCAGTATTTT.

V gene TRBV18 combines with J gene TRBJ2-3; no clear D. The CDR3 is made up of 14 amino acids. V was shortened by 1 base and J by 4 bases, with 9 bases between the two germline ends. Germline CDR1 reads KGHSH; CDR2 reads LQKENI. CDR3: CASSPLGYSDTQYF. The CDR3 bases are TGTGCCAGCTCACCACTCGGTTATTCAGATACGCAGTATTTT. Using reference TRBV18 and TRBJ2-3 for the parts outside the CDR3, the full variable domain is NAGVMQNPRHLVRRRGQEARLRCSPMKGHSHVYWYRQLPEEGLKFMVYLQKENIIDESGMPKERFSAEFPKEGPSILRIQQVVRGDSAAYFCASSPLGYSDTQYFGPGTRLTVL.

The CDR3 loop reads CASSTGTKVYNEQFF. The CDR3 bases are TGTGCCAGCAGCACCGGGACTAAGGTCTACAATGAGCAGTTCTTC. The V and J genes are TRBV28 and TRBJ2-1, with 7 nucleotides matching TRBD2. The CDR3 spans 15 residues. Looked up from germline, CDR1 is MDHEN and CDR2 is SYDVKM. The J segment lost 3 bases and the V segment lost 6 bases, leaving 8 bases of the junction unmatched.

This chain uses TRBV25-1 with TRBJ1-1, with a possible D match to TRBD1 (5 bases). Trimming cost V 1 base and J 9 bases, with 12 bases left between them. Germline CDR1 MGHDK, CDR2 SYGVNS. The CDR3 loop spans 13 amino acids. The CDR3 region has the DNA TGTGCCAGCAGTGAATCCGACTGGACAAAAGCTTTCTTT. Amino acids: CASSESDWTKAFF.